This T cell receptor (beta chain) originates from a study of beta chain features in type 1 diabetes. There are 14 residues in the CDR3. Germline loops: CDR1 SGHTA, CDR2 FQGNSA. V was shortened by 2 bases and J by 6 bases, with 11 bases between the two germline ends. This clone came up many times. Its antigen remains unidentified. Overall study results and limits: Healthy donors had naive, central memory and Treg TCRB repertoires that appeared less similar than those seen among patients.

Reverse transcription of all isolated RNA meant that expressed TCRB transcripts were sequenced. This table comes from immunoSEQ multiplex PCR, and its TCRdb copy is limited to in-frame clones, with some not included. The sample has about 290,000 clones; about 8% are singletons. This rearrangement joins TRBV7-2 to TRBJ1-5; D might be TRBD1 (5 bases). The clonotype was recovered from a woman aged 18-30 years in good health. Sequenced material: central memory CD4+ T cells from blood. As DNA, the CDR3 is TGTGCCAGCAGCTTACTCATGACAGCTCAGCCCCAGCATTTT. As protein: CASSLLMTAQPQHF.